This T cell receptor (beta chain) comes out of a study of monozygotic twins with inflammatory bowel disease. The CDR3 runs to 14 residues. Germline CDR1 and CDR2: LGHDT and YNNKEL (reference sequence). Each CDR3 protein gets one entry in TCRdb, which reprocessed the 5' RACE reads and gives no DNA. The sample data list 300,000 to 400,000 distinct CDR3 sequences. The sequenced sample was blood. This TCR came from a human donor with ulcerative colitis or Crohn's disease, or a healthy co-twin of an affected twin (not recorded which). The rearrangement uses TRBV3-1 and TRBJ2-3; the TRBD2 assignment by TCRdb is unverifiable without DNA. CDR3 protein: CASSQGGASYTQYF.